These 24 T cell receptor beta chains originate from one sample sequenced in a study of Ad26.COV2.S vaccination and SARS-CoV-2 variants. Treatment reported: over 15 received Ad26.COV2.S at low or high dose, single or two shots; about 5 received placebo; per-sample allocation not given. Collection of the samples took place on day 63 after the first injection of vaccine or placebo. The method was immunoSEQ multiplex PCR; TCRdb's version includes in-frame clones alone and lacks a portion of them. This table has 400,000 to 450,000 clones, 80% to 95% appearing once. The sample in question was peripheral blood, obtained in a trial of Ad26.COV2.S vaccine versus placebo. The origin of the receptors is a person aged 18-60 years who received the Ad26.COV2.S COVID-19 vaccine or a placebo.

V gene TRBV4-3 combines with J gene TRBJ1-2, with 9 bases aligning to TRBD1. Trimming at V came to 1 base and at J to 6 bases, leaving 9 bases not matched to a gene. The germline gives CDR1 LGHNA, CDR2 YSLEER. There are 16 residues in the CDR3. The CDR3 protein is CASSQAQGATNNGYTF. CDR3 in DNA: TGCGCCAGCAGCCAAGCACAGGGGGCGACCAATAATGGCTACACCTTC.

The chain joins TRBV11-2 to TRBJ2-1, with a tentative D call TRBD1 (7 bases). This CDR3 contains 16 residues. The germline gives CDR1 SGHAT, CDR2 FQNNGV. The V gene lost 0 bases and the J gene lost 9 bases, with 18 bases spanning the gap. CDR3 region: CASSLDFSAGGPEQFF. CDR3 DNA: TGTGCCAGCAGCTTAGATTTCTCGGCAGGGGGGCCTGAGCAGTTCTTC.

CDR3 sequence reads: CSVEVATDTQYF. CDR3 DNA sequence: TGCAGCGTTGAAGTTGCCACAGATACGCAGTATTTT. The chain carries TRBV29-1 and TRBJ2-3; D not certain. V was pared by 1 base and J by 2 bases, with 4 bases between. Germline-derived CDR1 and CDR2 are SQVTM and ANQGSEA. The CDR3 has 12 residues.

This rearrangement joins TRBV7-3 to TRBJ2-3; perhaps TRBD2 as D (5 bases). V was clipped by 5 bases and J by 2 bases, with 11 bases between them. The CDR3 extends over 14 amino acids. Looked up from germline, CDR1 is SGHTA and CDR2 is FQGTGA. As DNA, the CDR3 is TGTGCCAGCAGCCAAGGACTTACCACAGATACGCAGTATTTT. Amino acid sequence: CASSQGLTTDTQYF.

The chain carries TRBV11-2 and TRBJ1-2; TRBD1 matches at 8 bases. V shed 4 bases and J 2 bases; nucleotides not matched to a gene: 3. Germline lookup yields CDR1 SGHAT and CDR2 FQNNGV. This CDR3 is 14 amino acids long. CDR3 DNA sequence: TGTGCCAGCAGCTCAAGGACAGGGAACTATGGCTACACCTTC. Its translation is CASSSRTGNYGYTF.

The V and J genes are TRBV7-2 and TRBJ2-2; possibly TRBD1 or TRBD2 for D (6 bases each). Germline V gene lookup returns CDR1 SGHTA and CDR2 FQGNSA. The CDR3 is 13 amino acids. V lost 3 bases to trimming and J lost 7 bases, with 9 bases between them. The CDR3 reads CASSFRGLGELFF. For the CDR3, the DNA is TGTGCCAGCAGCTTTCGGGGGCTCGGGGAGCTGTTTTTT.

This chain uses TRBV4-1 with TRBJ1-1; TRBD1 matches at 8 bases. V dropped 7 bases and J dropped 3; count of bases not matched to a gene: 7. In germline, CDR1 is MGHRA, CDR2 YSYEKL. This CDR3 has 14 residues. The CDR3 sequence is CASTPTGAHTEAFF. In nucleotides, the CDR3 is TGCGCCAGCACCCCGACAGGGGCGCACACTGAAGCTTTCTTT.

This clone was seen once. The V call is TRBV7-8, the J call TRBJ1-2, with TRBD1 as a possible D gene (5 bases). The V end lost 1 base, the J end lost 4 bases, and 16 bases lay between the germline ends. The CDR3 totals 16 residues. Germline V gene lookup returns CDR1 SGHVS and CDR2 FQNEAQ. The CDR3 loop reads CASSLDPGPPGYGYTF. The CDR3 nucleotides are TGTGCCAGCAGCTTAGATCCAGGGCCCCCGGGCTATGGCTACACCTTC.

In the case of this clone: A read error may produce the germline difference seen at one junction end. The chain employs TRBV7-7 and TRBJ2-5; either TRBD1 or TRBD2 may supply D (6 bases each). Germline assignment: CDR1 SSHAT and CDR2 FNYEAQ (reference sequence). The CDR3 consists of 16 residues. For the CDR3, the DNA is TGTGCTAGCAGCCTAGGAGGGGCAGGGGATAAAGAGACCCAGTACTTC. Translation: CASSLGGAGDKETQYF.

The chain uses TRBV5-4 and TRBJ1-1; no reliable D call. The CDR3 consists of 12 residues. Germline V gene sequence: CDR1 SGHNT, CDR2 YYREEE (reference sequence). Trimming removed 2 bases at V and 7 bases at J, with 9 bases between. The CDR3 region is CASSLAGIEAFF. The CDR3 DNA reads TGTGCCAGCAGCTTAGCGGGGATTGAAGCTTTCTTT.

In DNA, the CDR3 is TGTGCCATCAGTTCGGGGGGAGGGTTAGCCAAAAACATTCAGTACTTC. It translates to CAISSGGGLAKNIQYF. The chain carries TRBV10-3 and TRBJ2-4, with 7 bases lining up with TRBD2. The CDR3 totals 16 residues. The germline V gene encodes CDR1 ENHRY and CDR2 SYGVKD. J gave up 0 bases and V 5 bases, and 7 bases lay outside the gene matches.

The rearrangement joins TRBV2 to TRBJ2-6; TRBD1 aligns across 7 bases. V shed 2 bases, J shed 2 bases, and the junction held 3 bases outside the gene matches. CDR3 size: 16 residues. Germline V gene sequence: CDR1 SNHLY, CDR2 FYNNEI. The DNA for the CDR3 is TGTGCCAGCAGTGAAAACAGGGGTACTGGGGCCAACGTCCTGACTTTC. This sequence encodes CASSENRGTGANVLTF.

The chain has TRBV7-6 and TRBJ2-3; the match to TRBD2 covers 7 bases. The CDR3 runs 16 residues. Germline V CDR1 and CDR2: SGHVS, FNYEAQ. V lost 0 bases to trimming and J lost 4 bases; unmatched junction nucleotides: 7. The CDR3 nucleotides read TGTGCCAGCAGCTTAGCGCTACGCGGGAGTGCAGATACGCAGTATTTT. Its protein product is CASSLALRGSADTQYF.

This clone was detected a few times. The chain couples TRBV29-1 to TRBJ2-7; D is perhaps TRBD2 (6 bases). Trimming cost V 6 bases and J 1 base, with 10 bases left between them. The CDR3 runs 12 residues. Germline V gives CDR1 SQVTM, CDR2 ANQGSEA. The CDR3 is CSVTSTSYEQYF. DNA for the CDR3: TGCAGCGTCACTAGCACATCCTACGAGCAGTACTTC.

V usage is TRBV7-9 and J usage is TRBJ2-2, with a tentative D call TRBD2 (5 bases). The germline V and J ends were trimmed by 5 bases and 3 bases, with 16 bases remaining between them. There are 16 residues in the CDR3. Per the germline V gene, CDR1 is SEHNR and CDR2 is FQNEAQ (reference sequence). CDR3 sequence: CASSTRGREDTGELFF. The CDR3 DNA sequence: TGTGCCAGCAGCACACGAGGGAGAGAGGACACCGGGGAGCTGTTTTTT.

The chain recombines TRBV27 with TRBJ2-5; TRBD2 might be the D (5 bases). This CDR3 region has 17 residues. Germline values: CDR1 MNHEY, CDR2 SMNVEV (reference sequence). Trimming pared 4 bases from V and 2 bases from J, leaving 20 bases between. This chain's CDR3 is CASSWAAGSKLQETQYF. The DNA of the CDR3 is TGTGCCAGCAGTTGGGCGGCGGGTTCGAAACTTCAAGAGACCCAGTACTTC.

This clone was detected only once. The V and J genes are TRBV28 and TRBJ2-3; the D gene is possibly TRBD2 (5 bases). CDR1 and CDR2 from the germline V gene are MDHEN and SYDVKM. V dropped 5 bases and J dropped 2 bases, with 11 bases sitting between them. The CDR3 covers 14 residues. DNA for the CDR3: TGTGCCAGCAGTCCCCGGGGTTTCACAGATACGCAGTATTTT. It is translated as CASSPRGFTDTQYF.

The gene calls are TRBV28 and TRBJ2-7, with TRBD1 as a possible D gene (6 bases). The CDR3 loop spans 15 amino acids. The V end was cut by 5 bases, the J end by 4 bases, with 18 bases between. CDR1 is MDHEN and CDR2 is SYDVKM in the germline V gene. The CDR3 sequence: CASSPGQMRTYEQYF. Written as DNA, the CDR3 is TGTGCCAGCAGTCCCGGACAGATGAGAACGTACGAGCAGTACTTC.

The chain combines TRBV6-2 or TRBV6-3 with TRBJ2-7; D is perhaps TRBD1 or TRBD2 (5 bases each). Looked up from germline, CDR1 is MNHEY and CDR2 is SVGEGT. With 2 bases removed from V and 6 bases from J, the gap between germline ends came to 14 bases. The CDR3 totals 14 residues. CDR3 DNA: TGTGCCAGCAGTTACGCCGGGACCAGCCCCGAGCAGTACTTC. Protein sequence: CASSYAGTSPEQYF.

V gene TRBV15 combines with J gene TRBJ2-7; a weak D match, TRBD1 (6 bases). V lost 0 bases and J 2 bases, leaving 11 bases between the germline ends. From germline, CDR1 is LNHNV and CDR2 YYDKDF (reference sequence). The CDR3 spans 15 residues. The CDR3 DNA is TGTGCCACCAGCAGAGATCAGGGGCGTACCTACGAGCAGTACTTC. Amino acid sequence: CATSRDQGRTYEQYF.

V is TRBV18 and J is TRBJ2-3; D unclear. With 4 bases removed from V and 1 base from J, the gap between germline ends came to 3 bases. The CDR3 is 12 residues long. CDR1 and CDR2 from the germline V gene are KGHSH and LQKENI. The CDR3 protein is CASSQRTDTQYF. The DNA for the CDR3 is TGTGCCAGCTCACAACGCACAGATACGCAGTATTTT. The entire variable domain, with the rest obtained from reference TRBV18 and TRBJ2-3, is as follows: NAGVMQNPRHLVRRRGQEARLRCSPMKGHSHVYWYRQLPEEGLKFMVYLQKENIIDESGMPKERFSAEFPKEGPSILRIQQVVRGDSAAYFCASSQRTDTQYFGPGTRLTVL.

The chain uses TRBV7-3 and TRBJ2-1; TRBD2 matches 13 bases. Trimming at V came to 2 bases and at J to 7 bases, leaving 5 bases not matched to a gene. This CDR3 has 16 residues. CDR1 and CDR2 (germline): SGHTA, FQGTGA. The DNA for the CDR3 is TGTGCCAGCAGCTTAGCTGGGACTAGCGGGATAAATGAGCAGTTCTTC. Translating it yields CASSLAGTSGINEQFF.

The CDR3 is CASSRASGQADTQYF. The DNA of the CDR3 is TGTGCCAGCAGTCGCGCGAGCGGGCAGGCAGATACGCAGTATTTT. V gene TRBV2 combines with J gene TRBJ2-3; D possibly corresponds to TRBD2 (6 bases). The CDR3 contains 15 residues. V shed 5 bases and J shed 4 bases, with 16 bases lying between them. CDR1 and CDR2 from the germline V gene are SNHLY and FYNNEI.

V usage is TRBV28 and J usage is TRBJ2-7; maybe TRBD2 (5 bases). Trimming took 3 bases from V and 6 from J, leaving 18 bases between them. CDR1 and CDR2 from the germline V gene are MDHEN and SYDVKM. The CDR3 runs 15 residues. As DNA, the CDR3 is TGTGCCAGCAGTTTCCTCGCCGGACTCCTTGGCGAGCAGTACTTC. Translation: CASSFLAGLLGEQYF.